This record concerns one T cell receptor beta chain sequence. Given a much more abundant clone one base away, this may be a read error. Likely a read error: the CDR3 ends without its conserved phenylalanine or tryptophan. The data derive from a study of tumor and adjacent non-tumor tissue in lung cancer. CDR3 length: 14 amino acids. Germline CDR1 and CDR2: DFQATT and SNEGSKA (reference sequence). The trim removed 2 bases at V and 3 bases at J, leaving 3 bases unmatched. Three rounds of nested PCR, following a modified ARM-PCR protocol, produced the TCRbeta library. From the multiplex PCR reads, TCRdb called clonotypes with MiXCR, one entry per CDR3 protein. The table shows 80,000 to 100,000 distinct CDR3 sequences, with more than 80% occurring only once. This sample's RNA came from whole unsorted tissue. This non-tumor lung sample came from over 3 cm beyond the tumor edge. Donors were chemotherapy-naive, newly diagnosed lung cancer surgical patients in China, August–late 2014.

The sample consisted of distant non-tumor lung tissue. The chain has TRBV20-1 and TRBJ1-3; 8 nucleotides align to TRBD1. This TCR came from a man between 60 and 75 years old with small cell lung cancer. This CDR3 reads CSARRGTGGNTIYY. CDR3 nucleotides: TGCAGTGCTAGAAGGGGGACAGGTGGAAACACCATATATTAT.